Shown below are 12 T cell receptor beta chains from a single sample sequenced in a study of blood T cell repertoires in COVID-19. The repertoire was sequenced with immunoSEQ multiplex PCR; TCRdb's copy has only in-frame clones and lacks some. The sample holds under 130,000 clones, approximately 80% seen once. Sequencing was done on a sample of peripheral blood. These TCRs come from a man older than 75 with acute or convalescent COVID-19.

The chain joins TRBV27 to TRBJ1-5; weak D call: TRBD1 (6 bases). From germline, CDR1 is MNHEY and CDR2 SMNVEV (reference sequence). V shed 2 bases and J shed 0 bases, with 17 bases lying between them. The CDR3 is 18 residues long. CDR3 in amino acids: CASSLKYGNRDSNQPQHF. The CDR3 region has the DNA TGTGCCAGCAGTTTAAAATACGGGAACAGGGATAGCAATCAGCCCCAGCATTTT.

In this sample, this clone turned up once. The V gene is TRBV6-5, the J gene TRBJ2-7, with TRBD1 matching over 8 bases. CDR3 length: 15 residues. The trim removed 6 bases at V and 1 base at J, leaving 8 bases unmatched. Germline assignment: CDR1 MNHEY and CDR2 SVGAGI. CDR3 in amino acids: CASSSDRGKSYEQYF. DNA for the CDR3: TGTGCCAGCAGCAGCGACAGGGGCAAATCCTACGAGCAGTACTTC.

The gene calls are TRBV7-9 and TRBJ1-2, with D perhaps matching TRBD1 (6 bases). The CDR3 is 15 residues long. V lost 4 bases and J 8 bases, leaving 20 bases between the germline ends. CDR1 and CDR2 from the germline V gene are SEHNR and FQNEAQ (reference sequence). The CDR3 nucleotides read TGTGCCAGCAGCTCGTACAGGGCTGGGGGTGGAGGCTACACCTTC. This sequence encodes CASSSYRAGGGGYTF.

This chain uses TRBV7-6 with TRBJ1-4; the D is unclear. Germline CDR1 SGHVS, CDR2 FNYEAQ. With 5 bases removed from V and 2 bases from J, the gap between germline ends came to 15 bases. This CDR3 has 16 residues. The CDR3 bases are TGTGCCAGCAGCGCGTTCGGGAGTTCTACTAATGAAAAACTGTTTTTT. Translating it yields CASSAFGSSTNEKLFF.

The rearrangement links TRBV21-1 to TRBJ1-4; the table's D call TRBD1 went unverified against the DNA. TRBV21-1 is a known pseudogene. The CDR3 consists of 16 residues. CDR3 sequence: CASSARQGAVNEKLFF. For the CDR3, the DNA is TGTGCCAGCAGCGCCAGACAGGGGGCCGTTAATGAAAAACTGTTTTTT.

This clone appeared many times. This chain connects TRBV27 to TRBJ2-1, with 8 bases matching TRBD2. Germline V CDR1 and CDR2: MNHEY, SMNVEV (reference sequence). CDR3 size: 13 residues. Trimming cost V 8 bases and J 4 bases; bases outside gene matches: 4. CDR3 bases: TGTGCCAGCGGGACTAGGACTTACAATGAGCAGTTCTTC. Translated, it gives CASGTRTYNEQFF.

This chain joins TRBV12-3 or TRBV12-4 and TRBJ2-7; the D is unclear. V lost 8 bases, J lost 3 bases, and 11 bases lay in between. CDR3 size: 12 residues. CDR3 amino acids: CASGLSIYEQYF. The CDR3 DNA follows: TGTGCCAGCGGGCTCTCTATCTACGAGCAGTACTTC.

The chain employs TRBV6-2 or TRBV6-3 and TRBJ1-6, with TRBD1 identical over 7 bases. CDR1 MNHEY and CDR2 SVGEGT come from the germline V gene. The CDR3 sequence is 14 residues long. J was trimmed by 10 bases and V by 5 bases; bases with no gene match: 8. CDR3 in amino acids: CASSIGQVRSPLHF. CDR3 DNA: TGTGCCAGCAGTATTGGACAGGTTAGATCACCCCTCCACTTT.

V gene TRBV12-3 or TRBV12-4 combines with J gene TRBJ1-4; TRBD1 might be the D (5 bases). Between the trimmed V and J ends, which lost 2 bases and 8 bases, there was a span of 9 bases. This CDR3 has 13 amino acids. The CDR3 sequence is CASSLRGREKLFF. CDR3 nucleotides: TGTGCCAGCAGTTTAAGGGGTCGGGAAAAACTGTTTTTT.

The J gene is TRBJ2-3, the V gene TRBV10-3; 13 bases line up with TRBD2. The CDR3 is made up of 18 amino acids. V lost 0 bases and J lost 3; bases outside the gene matches: 6. The germline V gene has CDR1 ENHRY and CDR2 SYGVKD. Here the CDR3 reads CAISESSGTSGNTDTQYF. The CDR3 nucleotides are TGTGCCATCAGTGAGTCTTCCGGGACTAGCGGGAATACAGATACGCAGTATTTT.

This clone was seen more than once but under ten times. V usage is TRBV2 and J usage is TRBJ1-1; D gene ambiguous. The ends were cut back, 4 bases at V and 0 bases at J, with 9 bases in the middle. The CDR3 is 14 amino acids. Germline V lookup: CDR1 SNHLY, CDR2 FYNNEI. CDR3 sequence: CASSVEVLNTEAFF. CDR3 DNA sequence: TGTGCCAGCAGTGTTGAGGTTTTGAACACTGAAGCTTTCTTT.

Notes on this clone: Relative to the germline gene, one junction end is altered; a read error may explain this. V is TRBV6-5 and J is TRBJ2-3, with 9 bases lining up with TRBD1. This CDR3 has 12 residues. Germline V CDR1 and CDR2: MNHEY, SVGAGI. The chain's CDR3 is CASSTGQGRSDF. CDR3 bases: TGTGCCAGCAGTACCGGACAGGGGCGCTCGGATTTT.